This T cell receptor (beta chain) was sequenced during a study of T cell clonotyping in hematopoietic cell transplantation (dated by TCRdb to about 2021). For context, the study as a whole: Pretransplant recipient samples were obtained after cytoreduction. A total of over 130 blood samples were gathered in the study from fewer than 40 consecutive transplant recipients along with their related donors. Patient recruitment ran from 2015 to January 2017, and follow-up continued until September 2020 or death. The study at large found these results: The sample size was limited and the cells went unsorted, which meant the CD4 and CD8 repertoire contributions could not be told apart. Broader posttransplant TCR repertoire diversity was predicted by donor and pretransplant recipient Inverse Simpson Index values. Overlap with donor repertoires was found for only a small fraction of recipient repertoires, with over 97% found to appear de novo at the given depth. A decrease in recipient TCR diversity was observed after transplant, and a progressive increase in pathologically expanded clonotypes was seen from day 30 to day 180.

The CDR3 measures 14 amino acids from cysteine to phenylalanine. Kept here is only the CDR3 DNA, which spans 42 bases and is read in frame from base 1. At the junction V is shortened by 0 bases and J by 6 bases, with 10 bases in between. Sequences SEHNR (CDR1) and FQNEAQ (CDR2) are obtained from the germline V gene (reference sequence). Notes on this clone: Its specific antigen is unknown. The input lacks base qualities; no much larger clone sits a single base away.

The label giving this sample's time point can be read as: recipient sample about 28 days before transplant, after cytoreduction. Blood from recipients was drawn about 28 days before transplant and again at days 30, 100 and 180 after transplant. Nuclei Lysis Solution was used to extract genomic DNA from fresh or cryopreserved unfractionated peripheral blood mononuclear cells. TCR beta CDR3 regions were amplified from genomic DNA with the immunoSEQ assay, a bias-controlled multiplex PCR using V- and J-specific primers. A second PCR step added a proprietary barcode and Illumina adapter sequences to the CDR3 amplicons. An Illumina MiSeq instrument was used to sequence the CDR3 libraries. From the authors' description of their analysis: Export and quality control were handled in immunoSEQ Analyzer 3.0, while downstream analyses relied on R Bioconductor and Immunarch. Only productive rearrangements in the normalized downsampled data set went into calculating the repertoire metrics. Clonotypes larger than 5 templates in the normalized cohort were defined as pathologically expanded. Repertoire diversity was measured with the Inverse Simpson Index. To capture all clonotypes, CMV-specificity analyses were performed on the non-normalized data set. Drawn from immuneACCESS, this table holds only the in-frame rearrangements with V and J called that TCRdb kept. Clones are partly lost; checked studies trace under half to an unresolved V gene and leave the rest unexplained. That table is the source of V, J and clone size, and D and trimming were worked out from the DNA. The sample has some 7,000 clones on record, 88% of them singletons. The top ten clones comprise around 3.6% of the sample.

This receptor was obtained from a man aged 30 to 39 with acute myeloid leukemia. Some clones in this sample may be carry-over from other donors' samples. The rearrangement joined TRBV7-9 to TRBJ2-3; 6 matching bases give a weak D call of TRBD1. The specimen was peripheral blood mononuclear cells, collected before stem cell transplant. The nucleotides read TGTGCCAGCAGCTTAGCCAGGGGCATGGATACGCAGTATTTT. Translated, it gives CASSLARGMDTQYF.